These T cell receptor beta chains were read from a single sample in a study of blood T cell repertoires in COVID-19. The protocol was immunoSEQ multiplex PCR, while the TCRdb copy is restricted to in-frame clones and leaves out a portion. The table lists approximately 100,000 clones, more than 85% of them singletons, with over 15% in the top ten. The sample comprised peripheral blood. The receptors shown here come from a human donor with acute or convalescent COVID-19. The donor label of this sample is uncertain. CDR3s include the opening cysteine and the closing phenylalanine or tryptophan. Fields, in order: clone size, CDR3 length, V gene, J gene, D gene, CDR3 protein, CDR3 DNA. D genes are given only for firm matches. Some rows have no size entry. The others give once, few or many, or a class for an expanded clone.

>-|16|TRBV7-9|TRBJ2-1|-
CASRAGESWRVNEQFF
TGTGCCAGCAGGGCAGGCGAAAGCTGGAGGGTCAATGAGCAGTTCTTC
>-|14|TRBV10-3|TRBJ1-3|TRBD1
CAITGTASGNTIYF
TGTGCCATCACCGGGACAGCCTCTGGAAACACCATATATTTT
>-|15|TRBV27|TRBJ1-2|TRBD1
CASSPKTGSSYGYTF
TGTGCCAGCAGTCCCAAGACAGGGTCCAGCTATGGCTACACCTTC
>once|14|TRBV2|TRBJ1-2|-
CASSEGRVGYGYTF
TGTGCCAGCAGTGAGGGCAGGGTGGGCTATGGCTACACCTTC
>-|17|TRBV1|TRBJ1-5|-
CTSSPGKGKGGNQPQHF
TGCACCAGCAGCCCGGGGAAAGGGAAAGGTGGCAATCAGCCCCAGCATTTT
>once|13|TRBV7-9|TRBJ1-1|-
CASSLSVVAEAFF
TGTGCCAGCAGCTTATCGGTCGTAGCTGAAGCTTTCTTT
>-|14|TRBV29-1|TRBJ1-4|TRBD1
CSVARDREGEKLFF
TGCAGCGTTGCCCGGGACAGGGAAGGAGAAAAACTGTTTTTT
>-|16|TRBV9|TRBJ1-3|-
CASSDRQVLSGNTIYF
TGTGCCAGCAGCGACAGACAGGTACTCTCTGGAAACACCATATATTTT
>-|16|TRBV6-6|TRBJ1-5|-
CASTATGHRGNQPQHF
TGTGCCAGCACCGCAACAGGGCATAGGGGCAATCAGCCCCAGCATTTT
>-|18|TRBV10-3|TRBJ2-2|TRBD1
CAISERSPGQGATGELFF
TGTGCCATCAGTGAGCGATCCCCGGGACAGGGGGCGACCGGGGAGCTGTTTTTT
>-|13|TRBV6-2/TRBV6-3|TRBJ1-6|TRBD1
CASSDRDNSPLHF
TGTGCCAGCAGTGACAGGGATAATTCACCCCTCCACTTT
>-|15|TRBV7-3|TRBJ1-4|-
CASSPGQGRGEKLFF
TGTGCCAGCAGCCCTGGTCAGGGGAGAGGTGAAAAACTGTTTTTT
>-|15|TRBV6-2/TRBV6-3|TRBJ2-7|TRBD2
CASSYLGTSGREQYF
TGTGCCAGCAGTTACCTGGGGACTAGCGGCCGCGAGCAGTACTTC
>once|14|TRBV3-1/TRBV3-2|TRBJ2-2|TRBD2
CASNLAGNTGELFF
TGTGCCAGCAACCTAGCGGGAAACACCGGGGAGCTGTTTTTT
>-|16|TRBV28|TRBJ2-3|TRBD2
CASSPISGSLSDTQYF
TGTGCCAGCAGCCCGATTAGCGGGAGTCTCTCAGATACGCAGTATTTT
>-|15|TRBV4-3|TRBJ1-5|-
CASSQDWGQGQPQHF
TGCGCCAGCAGCCAAGATTGGGGGCAAGGTCAGCCCCAGCATTTT
>-|14|TRBV19|TRBJ1-4|TRBD1
CASMTGTADEKLFF
TGTGCCAGTATGACCGGGACAGCGGATGAAAAACTGTTTTTT
>-|17|TRBV5-5|TRBJ1-6|-
CASSLDLNSGYNSPLHF
TGTGCCAGCAGCTTGGATCTCAACTCAGGCTATAATTCACCCCTCCACTTT
>-|16|TRBV7-9|TRBJ1-5|-
CASSPWTDGGNQPQHF
TGTGCCAGCAGCCCCTGGACAGACGGGGGCAATCAGCCCCAGCATTTT
>-|15|TRBV6-1|TRBJ2-5|TRBD2
CASSEVGTSLETQYF
TGTGCCAGCAGTGAAGTAGGGACTAGCTTAGAGACCCAGTACTTC
>-|16|TRBV6-2/TRBV6-3|TRBJ1-5|-
CASSFAGKYSNQPQHF
TGTGCCAGCAGTTTCGCAGGGAAATATAGCAATCAGCCCCAGCATTTT
>-|13|TRBV6-5|TRBJ2-7|TRBD1
CASSLTGGDEQYF
TGTGCCAGCAGCCTGACAGGGGGGGACGAGCAGTACTTC
>-|15|TRBV4-2|TRBJ2-4|-
CASSQGGVAKNIQYF
TGTGCCAGCAGCCAAGGGGGCGTAGCCAAAAACATTCAGTACTTC
>few|14|TRBV19|TRBJ2-7|-
CASKRAVASYEQYF
TGTGCCAGTAAGAGGGCCGTCGCCTCCTACGAGCAGTACTTC
>-|12|TRBV19|TRBJ1-3|-
CASTSDGGRRYF
TGTGCCAGTACATCCGATGGAGGGAGGCGATATTTT
>-|13|TRBV7-3|TRBJ2-3|-
CASSLAGKDTQYF
TGTGCCAGCAGCTTAGCGGGAAAAGATACGCAGTATTTT
>-|16|TRBV3-1/TRBV3-2|TRBJ2-5|TRBD2
CASSPGLAGGQETQYF
TGTGCCAGCAGTCCTGGACTAGCGGGAGGCCAAGAGACCCAGTACTTC
>-|15|TRBV5-1|TRBJ1-1|-
CASSLVGLHGTEAFF
TGCGCCAGCAGCTTGGTCGGGTTACACGGGACTGAAGCTTTCTTT
>-|16|TRBV11-2|TRBJ1-4|TRBD1
CASSWGAGQGNEKLFF
TGTGCCAGCAGCTGGGGGGCGGGACAGGGAAATGAAAAACTGTTTTTT
>-|16|TRBV18|TRBJ1-3|-
CASSRVADISGNTIYF
TGTGCCAGCTCGCGCGTCGCGGATATCTCTGGAAACACCATATATTTT
>once|16|TRBV19|TRBJ1-2|-
CASSMVGYDISYGYTF
TGTGCCAGTAGTATGGTCGGCTACGACATCTCGTATGGCTACACCTTC
>-|15|TRBV2|TRBJ1-2|-
CASNTGTVTNYGYTF
TGTGCCAGCAACACTGGGACTGTCACTAACTATGGCTACACCTTC
>-|11|TRBV18|TRBJ2-5|-
CASLIQETQYF
TGTGCCAGCTTAATTCAAGAGACCCAGTACTTC
>-|12|TRBV28|TRBJ1-2|-
CASSFQGRGYTF
TGTGCCAGCAGTTTTCAGGGTCGTGGCTACACCTTC
>-|17|TRBV15|TRBJ2-3|-
CATSRLRGGSLTDTQYF
TGTGCCACCAGCAGATTACGGGGTGGGAGTCTAACAGATACGCAGTATTTT
>-|14|TRBV11-3|TRBJ2-1|-
CASSLAPGNNEQFF
TGTGCCAGCAGCTTAGCCCCAGGGAACAATGAGCAGTTCTTC
>-|12|TRBV7-9|TRBJ1-4|-
CASSPDQGGLFF
TGTGCCAGCAGCCCAGACCAAGGGGGACTGTTTTTT
>-|15|TRBV4-2|TRBJ2-2|-
CASSQVRAMAGELFF
TGTGCCAGCAGCCAAGTGCGGGCAATGGCCGGGGAGCTGTTTTTT
>-|14|TRBV28|TRBJ1-6|-
CASSLLRGTSPLHF
TGTGCCAGCAGTTTATTAAGGGGAACCTCACCCCTCCACTTT
>once|14|TRBV7-9|TRBJ2-5|-
CASSLVGGQETQYF
TGTGCCAGCAGCTTAGTCGGGGGCCAAGAGACCCAGTACTTC
>-|17|TRBV7-2|TRBJ2-5|-
CASSLVPRLPTKETQYF
TGTGCCAGCAGCTTAGTTCCCCGACTTCCTACGAAAGAGACCCAGTACTTC
>-|14|TRBV19|TRBJ2-5|-
CASSLAGQQETQYF
TGTGCCAGTAGTCTGGCGGGACAGCAAGAGACCCAGTACTTC
>-|14|TRBV6-6|TRBJ1-5|TRBD1
CASSRRQGGQPQHF
TGTGCCAGCAGTCGACGACAGGGTGGTCAGCCCCAGCATTTT
>-|15|TRBV27|TRBJ2-1|-
CASSRKGGGYNEQFF
TGTGCCAGCAGCCGTAAGGGGGGGGGCTACAATGAGCAGTTCTTC
>-|15|TRBV5-1|TRBJ2-7|-
CASSLAPGSQYEQYF
TGCGCCAGCAGCTTGGCCCCGGGGAGCCAGTACGAGCAGTACTTC
>-|14|TRBV6-1|TRBJ1-5|-
CASSENGLNQPQHF
TGTGCCAGCAGTGAAAACGGTCTCAATCAGCCCCAGCATTTT
>once|14|TRBV19|TRBJ2-7|TRBD2
CASSPGTSGREQYF
TGTGCCAGTAGTCCAGGGACTAGCGGGAGGGAGCAGTACTTC
>-|16|TRBV5-1|TRBJ1-4|-
CASSWGGGATNEKLFF
TGCGCCAGCAGCTGGGGGGGAGGTGCAACTAATGAAAAACTGTTTTTT
>-|15|TRBV30|TRBJ2-2|TRBD1
CAWSPQDRATGELFF
TGTGCCTGGAGTCCCCAAGACAGGGCGACCGGGGAGCTGTTTTTT
>-|17|TRBV3-1/TRBV3-2|TRBJ2-1|TRBD2
CASSQGRTSGAYNEQFF
TGTGCCAGCAGCCAAGGTAGGACTAGCGGGGCCTACAATGAGCAGTTCTTC